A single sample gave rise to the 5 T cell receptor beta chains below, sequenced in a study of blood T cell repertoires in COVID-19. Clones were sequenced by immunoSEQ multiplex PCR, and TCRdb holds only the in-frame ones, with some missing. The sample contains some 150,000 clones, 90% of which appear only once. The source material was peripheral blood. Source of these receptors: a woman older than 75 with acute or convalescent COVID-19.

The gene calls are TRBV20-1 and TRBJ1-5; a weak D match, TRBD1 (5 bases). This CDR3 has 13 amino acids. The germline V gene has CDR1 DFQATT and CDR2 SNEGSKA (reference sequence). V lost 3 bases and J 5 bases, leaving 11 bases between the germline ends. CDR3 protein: CSASVGLDQPQHF. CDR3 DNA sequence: TGCAGTGCTAGTGTGGGGCTCGATCAGCCCCAGCATTTT.

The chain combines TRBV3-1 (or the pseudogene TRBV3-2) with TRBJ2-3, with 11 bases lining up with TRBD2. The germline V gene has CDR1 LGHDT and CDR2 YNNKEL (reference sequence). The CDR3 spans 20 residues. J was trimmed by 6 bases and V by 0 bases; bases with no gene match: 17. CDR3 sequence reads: CASSQDRGSGGALRRDTQYF. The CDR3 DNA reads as TGTGCCAGCAGCCAAGATCGGGGTAGCGGGGGGGCCTTGCGTCGGGATACGCAGTATTTT.

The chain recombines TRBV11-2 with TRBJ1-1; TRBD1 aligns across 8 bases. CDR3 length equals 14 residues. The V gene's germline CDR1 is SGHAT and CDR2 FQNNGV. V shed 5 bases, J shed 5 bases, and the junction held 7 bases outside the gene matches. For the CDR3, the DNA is TGTGCCAGCAGCACGAGGACAGGGCGGACTGAAGCTTTCTTT. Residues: CASSTRTGRTEAFF.

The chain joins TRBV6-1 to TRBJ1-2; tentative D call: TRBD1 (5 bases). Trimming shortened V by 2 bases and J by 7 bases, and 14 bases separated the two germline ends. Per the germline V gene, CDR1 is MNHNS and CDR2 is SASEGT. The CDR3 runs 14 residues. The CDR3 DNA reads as TGTGCCAGCAGTGAATCAGGGAGGGGAGGTGGCTACACCTTC. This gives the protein CASSESGRGGGYTF.

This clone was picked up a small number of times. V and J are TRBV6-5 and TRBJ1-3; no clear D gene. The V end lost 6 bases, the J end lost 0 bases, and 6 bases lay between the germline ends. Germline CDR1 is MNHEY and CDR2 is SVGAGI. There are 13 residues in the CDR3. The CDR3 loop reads CASRGPSGNTIYF. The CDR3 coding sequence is TGTGCCAGCAGGGGCCCCTCTGGAAACACCATATATTTT.